This T cell receptor beta chain stems from a study of radiotherapy plus CTLA-4 blockade in lung cancer. The assay was immunoSEQ multiplex PCR, and TCRdb's table has in-frame clones only and misses some. The data hold about 120,000 clones, with more than 65% observed a single time. Receiving focal radiation plus CTLA-4 blockade with ipilimumab were patients who had chemo-refractory metastatic non-small-cell lung cancer. Germline CDR1 SNHLY, CDR2 FYNNEI. V dropped 5 bases and J dropped 1 base, with 14 bases sitting between them. CDR3 length: 15 amino acids. Sequenced here: peripheral blood, sampled from a patient treated with radiotherapy plus ipilimumab. This clonotype originated in a human donor with non-small cell lung cancer that progressed on radiotherapy plus ipilimumab. Some clones in this sample may be carry-over from other donors' samples. This chain joins TRBV2 and TRBJ1-1; D is possibly TRBD1 (6 bases). The CDR3 sequence: CASSRYGTTNTEAFF. DNA for the CDR3: TGTGCCAGCAGTAGGTATGGGACAACGAACACTGAAGCTTTCTTT.